This TCR beta chain was captured by sequencing in a study of blood T cell repertoires in COVID-19. About the research overall: Spain, Italy and the United States supplied samples that represented acute and convalescent COVID-19. T cells, B-cell-depleted T cells, or PBMCs supplied cDNA or gDNA.

Study processing details: The assay estimated nucleated cells by amplifying reference gene primers. Some clones are missing from TCRdb's copy, which holds only in-frame ones; the method was immunoSEQ multiplex PCR. D and trimming come from the DNA, and the V and J calls and clone size come from that table. The table shows 300,000 to 450,000 clones, with 85% occurring only once. This CDR3 spans 13 amino acids. V was clipped by 6 bases and J by 5 bases, with 11 bases between them. The TCR originated in a woman aged 18-35 years with acute or convalescent COVID-19. The chain has TRBV12-3 or TRBV12-4 and TRBJ1-5; D possibly corresponds to TRBD1 (6 bases). Sequenced input: peripheral blood. This CDR3 reads CASRRGAYQPQHF. CDR3 nucleotide sequence: TGTGCCAGCAGACGGGGGGCATATCAGCCCCAGCATTTT.